This entry lists 19 T cell receptor beta chains sequenced from one sample in a study of chemoradiotherapy in HPV16-positive cancers. Assay used: immunoSEQ multiplex PCR; TCRdb lists only in-frame clones, some missing. The sample holds about 22,000 clones, 80% to 95% seen once. The source material was blood, sampled from a patient who underwent chemoradiotherapy. These receptors were taken from a human donor with HPV-associated anogenital cancer.

The table lists this clone with a count of one. The genes are TRBV5-1 and TRBJ2-5, with a weak D call TRBD2 (7 bases). This CDR3 spans 15 amino acids. Germline V gives CDR1 SGHRS, CDR2 YFSETQ. V was trimmed by 0 bases and J by 2 bases, leaving 11 bases between them. DNA for the CDR3: TGCGCCAGCAGCTTGGCCGGGGGGCGACAAGAGACCCAGTACTTC. Its protein is CASSLAGGRQETQYF.

The gene calls are TRBV7-9 and TRBJ1-1, with unresolved D. This CDR3 is 17 amino acids long. Trimming cost V 2 bases and J 2 bases, with 18 bases left between them. CDR1 is SEHNR, CDR2 FQNEAQ, per germline (reference sequence). The CDR3 here is CASSLPDPVRANTEAFF. The CDR3 DNA is TGTGCCAGCAGCTTACCCGACCCGGTGCGAGCTAACACTGAAGCTTTCTTT.

As for this clone: At one of its ends the junction is not consistent with the germline gene, which may arise from a read error. The genes are TRBV28 and TRBJ2-5, with no clear D. CDR1 and CDR2 (germline): MDHEN, SYDVKM. The CDR3 spans 17 residues. The CDR3 DNA is TGTGCCAGCAGCCACCCTCAGGAGAGCCCGACTCAAGGGACCCAGTACTTC. Amino acid sequence: CASSHPQESPTQGTQYF.

This clone was observed a few times. The rearrangement links TRBV7-2 to TRBJ1-4; D is perhaps TRBD1 (6 bases). CDR3 length equals 16 residues. CDR1 and CDR2 from the germline V gene are SGHTA and FQGNSA. V was shortened by 5 bases and J by 7 bases, with 20 bases between the two germline ends. CDR3 sequence reads: CASSRGGTGRSEKLFF. CDR3 DNA sequence: TGTGCCAGCAGCCGAGGGGGTACAGGGAGGTCTGAAAAACTGTTTTTT.

The chain carries TRBV18 and TRBJ2-5; TRBD1 might be the D (5 bases). Germline-derived CDR1 and CDR2 are KGHSH and LQKENI. CDR3 length: 14 residues. Trimming took off 0 bases at V and 3 bases at J, with 8 bases between the two ends. CDR3 loop: CASSPPGREETQYF. The CDR3 coding sequence is TGTGCCAGCTCACCACCGGGCAGGGAAGAGACCCAGTACTTC.

This clone was observed a single time. The rearrangement uses TRBV25-1 and TRBJ2-7; D gene uncertain. V shed 1 base and J shed 5 bases, with 12 bases lying between them. The CDR3 runs to 14 residues. Germline V gene sequence: CDR1 MGHDK, CDR2 SYGVNS. The DNA of the CDR3 is TGTGCCAGCAGTGAATTTTCAACCGTCGACGAGCAGTACTTC. It yields the protein CASSEFSTVDEQYF.

This clone was observed a handful of times. CDR3 nucleotide sequence: TGTGCCGCGGGATACGAGCAGTACTTC. This codes for CAAGYEQYF. V is TRBV10-3 and J is TRBJ2-7, with D perhaps matching TRBD2 (6 bases). Germline V lookup: CDR1 ENHRY, CDR2 SYGVKD. The CDR3 is 9 amino acids. V lost 11 bases, J lost 4 bases, and 6 bases lay in between.

The V and J genes are TRBV5-1 and TRBJ1-2; D unresolved. V was pared by 2 bases and J by 4 bases, with 9 bases between. This CDR3 has 13 amino acids. The germline CDR1 and CDR2 sequences are SGHRS and YFSETQ. CDR3 sequence: CASSLAGLYGYTF. CDR3 DNA: TGCGCCAGCAGCTTAGCCGGGCTCTATGGCTACACCTTC.

The chain combines TRBV7-2 with TRBJ1-1; maybe TRBD1 (5 bases). Deletions cut 5 bases from V and 5 bases from J, with 12 bases between. Per germline, CDR1 SGHTA and CDR2 FQGNSA. The CDR3 covers 13 residues. The CDR3 sequence: CASSPNWGTEAFF. Written as DNA, the CDR3 is TGTGCCAGCAGCCCTAACTGGGGGACTGAAGCTTTCTTT.

This clone was found a few times. J is TRBJ2-7 and V is TRBV5-1, with 8 nucleotides matching TRBD1. This CDR3 region has 13 residues. Germline CDR1 SGHRS, CDR2 YFSETQ. V shed 4 bases and J 4 bases; nucleotides not matched to a gene: 4. The CDR3 sequence is CASSRDRGYEQYF. CDR3 DNA: TGCGCCAGCAGCCGAGACAGGGGTTACGAGCAGTACTTC.

The chain recombines TRBV4-1 with TRBJ1-3; D gene uncertain. Trimming left V 4 bases short and J 0 bases short, with 13 bases between. Germline lookup yields CDR1 MGHRA and CDR2 YSYEKL. The CDR3 extends over 16 amino acids. Written as DNA, the CDR3 is TGCGCCAGCAGCCCTATCGGACGGGACTCTGGAAACACCATATATTTT. The encoded protein is CASSPIGRDSGNTIYF.

The CDR3 here is CASSRGQGAVKYGYTF. The CDR3 DNA is TGTGCCAGCAGCAGGGGACAGGGGGCAGTGAAGTATGGCTACACCTTC. The chain couples TRBV5-4 to TRBJ1-2, with 12 bases lining up with TRBD1. CDR3 size: 16 residues. Germline V gene data show CDR1 as SGHNT and CDR2 as YYREEE (reference sequence). The V gene end was trimmed by 4 bases and the J gene end by 5 bases; junction bases not matched to a gene: 9.

CDR3 in DNA: TGTGCCAGCAGTTACGGCCAGCGGGGCGACCCAGGGACCCAGTACTTC. This sequence encodes CASSYGQRGDPGTQYF. V usage is TRBV6-6 and J usage is TRBJ2-5, with 7 bases lining up with TRBD2. CDR1 is MNHNY and CDR2 is SVGAGI in the germline V gene (reference sequence). The J segment lost 7 bases and the V segment lost 2 bases, leaving 13 bases of the junction unmatched. The CDR3 totals 16 residues.

The rearrangement uses TRBV7-9 and TRBJ1-6; 8 positions agree with TRBD1. The J segment lost 10 bases and the V segment lost 2 bases, leaving 4 bases of the junction unmatched. This CDR3 is 14 amino acids long. CDR1 and CDR2 from the germline V gene are SEHNR and FQNEAQ (reference sequence). CDR3 protein: CASSLSGGGSPLHF. The CDR3, as DNA: TGTGCCAGCAGCTTATCAGGGGGCGGGTCACCCCTCCACTTT. The entire variable domain, with the rest obtained from reference TRBV7-9 and TRBJ1-6, is as follows: DTGVSQNPRHKITKRGQNVTFRCDPISEHNRLYWYRQTLGQGPEFLTYFQNEAQLEKSRLLSDRFSAERPKGSFSTLEIQRTEQGDSAMYLCASSLSGGGSPLHFGNGTRLTVT.

The rearrangement joins TRBV4-3 to TRBJ1-5, with TRBD1 identical over 9 bases. Losses at the gene ends were 0 bases for V and 6 bases for J; bases not matched to a gene: 6. CDR1 and CDR2 from the germline V gene are LGHNA and YSLEER. This CDR3 region has 16 residues. CDR3 region: CASSQDLRQGGQPQHF. In nucleotides, the CDR3 is TGCGCCAGCAGCCAAGATTTAAGACAGGGGGGTCAGCCCCAGCATTTT.

The chain joins TRBV6-5 to TRBJ1-5; TRBD1 is a possible D gene (5 bases). This CDR3 is 14 amino acids long. The germline gives CDR1 MNHEY, CDR2 SVGAGI. V lost 6 bases and J 0 bases, leaving 9 bases between the germline ends. CDR3 in amino acids: CASSRDGSNQPQHF. CDR3 sequence (DNA): TGTGCCAGCAGCCGGGACGGTAGCAATCAGCCCCAGCATTTT.

This chain links TRBV7-2 with TRBJ1-1, with D unclear. V was cut by 5 bases and J by 9 bases, with 7 bases left in between. There are 10 residues in the CDR3. Germline values: CDR1 SGHTA, CDR2 FQGNSA. The CDR3 DNA reads TGTGCCAGCAGCGGGATCCAAGCTTTCTTT. This encodes CASSGIQAFF.

This clone was picked up a small number of times. One end of the junction fails to match germline, which may point to a read error. V gene TRBV7-7 combines with J gene TRBJ2-1, with 11 positions matching TRBD1. The germline V gene encodes CDR1 SSHAT and CDR2 FNYEAQ (reference sequence). The CDR3 has 14 amino acids. CDR3 protein: CASSQGTGGNEQFF. In DNA, the CDR3 is TGTGCTAGCAGCCAGGGGACAGGGGGGAATGAGCAGTTCTTC.

The rearrangement uses TRBV19 and TRBJ1-5; D possibly corresponds to TRBD1 (5 bases). Germline lookup yields CDR1 LNHDA and CDR2 SQIVND (reference sequence). The V end lost 4 bases, the J end lost 4 bases, and 11 bases lay between the germline ends. This CDR3 spans 14 amino acids. The CDR3 region is CASSRRGGNQPQHF. The CDR3 coding sequence is TGTGCCAGTAGTAGGCGGGGGGGGAATCAGCCCCAGCATTTT.